Listed below are T cell receptor beta chains from one sample, sequenced in a study of cytotoxic CD8 clonotypes in ibrutinib-treated CLL. Assay: immunoSEQ multiplex PCR; the TCRdb copy retains only in-frame clones and omits some. Of approximately 320,000 clones listed, about 64% were seen once; the top ten hold roughly 6.7%. The specimen comprised PBMCs, sampled after 36 months of ibrutinib treatment. These receptors were collected from a human donor with chronic lymphocytic leukemia. Each CDR3 is given with its conserved first and last residue. A D gene is named only where the DNA matches it firmly. Expanded clones are given a class, and other clones once, few, many or no size at all.

d_call: TRBD1
clone_size: -
v_call: TRBV5-1
j_call: TRBJ2-5
cdr3_aa: CASSSGQYQETQYF
cdr3_nt: TGCGCCAGCAGCTCGGGACAGTACCAAGAGACCCAGTACTTC

d_call: -
clone_size: -
v_call: TRBV5-1
j_call: TRBJ2-6
cdr3_aa: CASSLVESGANVLTF
cdr3_nt: TGCGCCAGCAGCTTGGTGGAATCTGGGGCCAACGTCCTGACTTTC

d_call: -
clone_size: -
v_call: TRBV15
j_call: TRBJ1-1
cdr3_aa: CATSRDRVLTEAFF
cdr3_nt: TGTGCCACCAGCAGAGATCGGGTTCTGACTGAAGCTTTCTTT

d_call: -
clone_size: -
v_call: TRBV28
j_call: TRBJ1-6
cdr3_aa: CASSRPWGRSPLHF
cdr3_nt: TGTGCCAGCAGCCGTCCCTGGGGACGTTCACCCCTCCACTTT

d_call: -
clone_size: few
v_call: TRBV9
j_call: TRBJ2-7
cdr3_aa: CASGPAQGYYEQYF
cdr3_nt: TGTGCGAGCGGACCGGCGCAGGGTTACTACGAGCAGTACTTC

d_call: TRBD2
clone_size: -
v_call: TRBV5-1
j_call: TRBJ2-7
cdr3_aa: CASSPVVIAGASYEQYF
cdr3_nt: TGCGCCAGCAGCCCGGTAGTGATAGCGGGGGCCTCCTACGAGCAGTACTTC

d_call: -
clone_size: -
v_call: TRBV2
j_call: TRBJ2-2
cdr3_aa: CASSDVAPITGELFF
cdr3_nt: TGTGCCAGCAGTGATGTCGCACCTATCACCGGGGAGCTGTTTTTT

d_call: -
clone_size: few
v_call: TRBV19
j_call: TRBJ2-2
cdr3_aa: CASKMSGRTGELFF
cdr3_nt: TGTGCCAGTAAAATGTCCGGAAGGACCGGGGAGCTGTTTTTT

d_call: -
clone_size: few
v_call: TRBV28
j_call: TRBJ2-7
cdr3_aa: CASSLAYEQYF
cdr3_nt: TGTGCCAGCAGTTTGGCTTACGAGCAGTACTTC

d_call: -
clone_size: few
v_call: TRBV10-1
j_call: TRBJ2-7
cdr3_aa: CASSEPYRGEQYF
cdr3_nt: TGCGCCAGCAGTGAACCGTACCGGGGCGAGCAGTACTTC

d_call: -
clone_size: -
v_call: TRBV28
j_call: TRBJ2-7
cdr3_aa: CASSLVGKYF
cdr3_nt: TGTGCCAGCAGTTTGGTCGGCAAGTACTTC

d_call: -
clone_size: -
v_call: TRBV9
j_call: TRBJ2-2
cdr3_aa: CASTNTGELFF
cdr3_nt: TGTGCCAGCACTAACACCGGGGAGCTGTTTTTT

d_call: -
clone_size: -
v_call: TRBV29-1
j_call: TRBJ1-2
cdr3_aa: CSVVGGYYGYTF
cdr3_nt: TGCAGCGTTGTTGGGGGCTACTATGGCTACACCTTC

d_call: -
clone_size: -
v_call: TRBV5-4
j_call: TRBJ2-2
cdr3_aa: CASSLRGILNTGELFF
cdr3_nt: TGTGCCAGCAGCTTGAGGGGAATCCTGAACACCGGGGAGCTGTTTTTT

d_call: -
clone_size: -
v_call: TRBV6-1
j_call: TRBJ2-7
cdr3_aa: CASRQGAYEQYF
cdr3_nt: TGTGCCAGCAGACAGGGAGCCTACGAGCAGTACTTC

d_call: -
clone_size: -
v_call: TRBV18
j_call: TRBJ2-1
cdr3_aa: CASSPRSGYYNEQFF
cdr3_nt: TGTGCCAGCTCACCACGTTCAGGGTACTACAATGAGCAGTTCTTC

d_call: -
clone_size: -
v_call: TRBV4-1
j_call: TRBJ2-5
cdr3_aa: CASSPGYQVGRETQYF
cdr3_nt: TGCGCCAGCAGTCCCGGTTACCAGGTGGGGCGAGAGACCCAGTACTTC

d_call: TRBD1
clone_size: -
v_call: TRBV5-1
j_call: TRBJ2-2
cdr3_aa: CASSSGTGSVLELFF
cdr3_nt: TGCGCCAGCAGCTCAGGGACAGGGTCCGTCCTGGAGCTGTTTTTT

d_call: TRBD2
clone_size: -
v_call: TRBV2
j_call: TRBJ2-2
cdr3_aa: CASSGPAGVPGDTGELFF
cdr3_nt: TGTGCCAGCAGTGGCCCAGCGGGAGTGCCGGGTGACACCGGGGAGCTGTTTTTT

d_call: -
clone_size: -
v_call: TRBV7-5
j_call: TRBJ2-1
cdr3_aa: CARICGSEQFF
cdr3_nt: TGTGCCAGAATTTGTGGCAGTGAGCAGTTCTTC

d_call: -
clone_size: -
v_call: TRBV2
j_call: TRBJ2-6
cdr3_aa: CASSFNNVLTF
cdr3_nt: TGTGCCAGCAGTTTTAACAACGTCCTGACTTTC

d_call: -
clone_size: few
v_call: TRBV9
j_call: TRBJ1-2
cdr3_aa: CASSVTQGSYGYTF
cdr3_nt: TGTGCCAGCAGCGTTACACAGGGTAGCTATGGCTACACCTTC

d_call: -
clone_size: -
v_call: TRBV15
j_call: TRBJ1-5
cdr3_aa: CATSRWGVPNQPQHF
cdr3_nt: TGTGCCACCAGCAGATGGGGAGTGCCCAATCAGCCCCAGCATTTT

d_call: -
clone_size: few
v_call: TRBV27
j_call: TRBJ1-5
cdr3_aa: CASSLGPYQPQHF
cdr3_nt: TGTGCCAGCAGTTTAGGTCCATATCAGCCCCAGCATTTT

d_call: -
clone_size: -
v_call: TRBV29-1
j_call: TRBJ1-2
cdr3_aa: CSVENRRPGGYTF
cdr3_nt: TGCAGCGTTGAAAATCGGAGGCCCGGGGGCTACACCTTC

d_call: -
clone_size: -
v_call: TRBV25-1
j_call: TRBJ2-3
cdr3_aa: CASSALDRESTQYF
cdr3_nt: TGTGCCAGCAGTGCCTTAGACAGAGAGAGTACGCAGTATTTT

d_call: TRBD1
clone_size: -
v_call: TRBV5-4
j_call: TRBJ2-7
cdr3_aa: CASSFIDRGRIQLYEQYF
cdr3_nt: TGTGCCAGCAGCTTCATCGACAGGGGACGTATCCAACTCTACGAGCAGTACTTC

d_call: TRBD1
clone_size: -
v_call: TRBV7-2
j_call: TRBJ2-5
cdr3_aa: CASSFDRGLRETQYF
cdr3_nt: TGTGCCAGCAGCTTCGACAGGGGGCTGAGGGAGACCCAGTACTTC

d_call: -
clone_size: -
v_call: TRBV7-8
j_call: TRBJ1-6
cdr3_aa: CASSLRPYNSPLHF
cdr3_nt: TGTGCCAGCAGCTTACGACCCTATAATTCACCCCTCCACTTT

d_call: TRBD1
clone_size: -
v_call: TRBV18
j_call: TRBJ2-3
cdr3_aa: CASSPLPGQGAYTQYF
cdr3_nt: TGTGCCAGCTCACCCCTTCCGGGACAGGGGGCTTATACGCAGTATTTT

d_call: TRBD1
clone_size: -
v_call: TRBV9
j_call: TRBJ2-5
cdr3_aa: CASSVATGGAPETQYF
cdr3_nt: TGTGCCAGCAGCGTAGCTACAGGGGGAGCACCAGAGACCCAGTACTTC

d_call: -
clone_size: few
v_call: TRBV5-1
j_call: TRBJ2-7
cdr3_aa: CASSLVGGSYEQYF
cdr3_nt: TGCGCCAGCAGCTTGGTCGGGGGCTCCTACGAGCAGTACTTC